What follows are 28 T cell receptor beta chains derived from one specimen sequenced in a study of cytomegalovirus exposure and HLA in healthy donors. The study ran its PCR with 60 Vbeta and 13 Jbeta primers. Here immunoSEQ multiplex PCR was the method, and the copy in TCRdb shows in-frame clones only, minus some. The sample includes around 96,000 clones, about 75% of them seen just once. The source material was PBMCs. The receptors come from a man aged 25 to 45 in good health and CMV-seropositive.

The J gene is TRBJ1-1, the V gene TRBV27, with D maybe TRBD1 (6 bases). V dropped 6 bases and J dropped 1 base, with 12 bases sitting between them. The germline CDR1 and CDR2 sequences are MNHEY and SMNVEV (reference sequence). The CDR3 length is 14 residues. The CDR3 DNA is TGTGCCAGCAGATTCAACAGGGAGAACACTGAAGCTTTCTTT. It specifies CASRFNRENTEAFF.

V usage is TRBV7-3 and J usage is TRBJ2-2; possible D gene TRBD2, 5 bases. The germline gives CDR1 SGHTA, CDR2 FQGTGA. Trimming removed 5 bases at V and 6 bases at J, with 10 bases between. The CDR3 extends over 13 amino acids. In DNA form, the CDR3 reads TGTGCCAGCAGCCTGCTCGGGGCCGGGGAGCTGTTTTTT. Translation gives CASSLLGAGELFF.

The chain carries TRBV7-9 and TRBJ1-2; TRBD1 agrees at 7 bases. Per the germline V gene, CDR1 is SEHNR and CDR2 is FQNEAQ (reference sequence). CDR3 length: 14 amino acids. V lost 4 bases and J lost 8; bases outside the gene matches: 10. The CDR3 sequence is CASSSGGTAGGYTF. The CDR3, as DNA: TGTGCCAGCAGCTCGGGAGGGACAGCGGGGGGCTACACCTTC.

V is TRBV14 and J is TRBJ2-5; 8 nucleotides match TRBD2. The germline V gene has CDR1 SGHDN and CDR2 FVKESK. V shed 4 bases and J 1 base; nucleotides not matched to a gene: 2. This CDR3 is built from 14 residues. The CDR3 sequence: CASSPGTSQETQYF. CDR3 coding DNA: TGTGCCAGCAGCCCGGGGACTAGCCAAGAGACCCAGTACTTC.

The chain recombines TRBV7-8 with TRBJ2-1; D call uncertain. V was cut by 1 base and J by 4 bases, with 5 bases left in between. Germline V gene sequence: CDR1 SGHVS, CDR2 FQNEAQ. CDR3 length: 13 amino acids. In DNA, the CDR3 is TGTGCCAGCAGCTTAGGAGAGTACAATGAGCAGTTCTTC. It specifies CASSLGEYNEQFF.

This clone was seen only once. This sequence joins TRBV10-2 and TRBJ2-2, with D possibly being TRBD1 (6 bases). CDR1 WSHSY and CDR2 SAAADI come from the germline V gene. The CDR3 consists of 15 residues. V lost 5 bases and J 2 bases, leaving 12 bases between the germline ends. As DNA, the CDR3 is TGCGCCAGCAGTACAGGGTCGGCCAACACCGGGGAGCTGTTTTTT. This encodes CASSTGSANTGELFF.

The V gene is TRBV9, the J gene TRBJ1-4; a possible D gene is TRBD1 (6 bases). Deletions cut 7 bases from V and 8 bases from J, with 15 bases between. Germline CDR1 SGDLS, CDR2 YYNGEE. CDR3 length: 13 residues. Here the CDR3 DNA reads TGTGCCAGCCAGGGGTCACATTCAGAAAAACTGTTTTTT. This sequence encodes CASQGSHSEKLFF.

This chain joins TRBV7-3 and TRBJ1-1; D may be TRBD1 (6 bases). CDR3 length: 14 residues. Germline CDR1 reads SGHTA; CDR2 reads FQGTGA. With 5 bases removed from V and 1 base from J, the gap between germline ends came to 11 bases. CDR3 sequence reads: CASSVEQGNTEAFF. In DNA, the CDR3 is TGTGCCAGCAGCGTAGAACAGGGGAACACTGAAGCTTTCTTT.

The chain couples TRBV7-6 to TRBJ2-7; a weak D match, TRBD2 (6 bases). The CDR3 covers 14 residues. Germline CDR1 and CDR2: SGHVS and FNYEAQ. Trimming shortened V by 2 bases and J by 3 bases, and 11 bases separated the two germline ends. The CDR3 loop reads CASSLSQGGYEQYF. The CDR3, as DNA: TGTGCCAGCAGCTTATCCCAGGGAGGCTACGAGCAGTACTTC.

The V gene is TRBV11-3, the J gene TRBJ1-5, with D possibly TRBD1 on 6 matching bases. The CDR3 is 20 amino acids. Germline V gene lookup returns CDR1 SGHNT and CDR2 YENEEA. V was pared by 6 bases and J by 3 bases, with 30 bases between. CDR3 sequence: CASSLIKPKRGAPTNQPQHF. The CDR3 nucleotides read TGTGCCAGCAGTCTAATTAAACCAAAGCGGGGGGCCCCAACCAATCAGCCCCAGCATTTT.

This clone has just one count. The chain links TRBV19 to TRBJ2-7; 11 bases are shared with TRBD2. CDR1 and CDR2 from the germline V gene are LNHDA and SQIVND (reference sequence). V was clipped by 6 bases and J by 6 bases; unmatched bases: 4. The CDR3 runs 13 residues. CDR3 DNA: TGTGCCAGTAGCCCGGGACTAGCGGTCGAGCAGTACTTC. Amino acids: CASSPGLAVEQYF.

The rearrangement uses TRBV7-3 and TRBJ1-1, with 8 bases matching TRBD1. With V trimmed by 2 bases and J by 1 base, 3 bases remained unmatched. The CDR3 has 15 amino acids. Germline assignment: CDR1 SGHTA and CDR2 FQGTGA. The DNA for the CDR3 is TGTGCCAGCAGCTTAGTCGGACAGGGGAACACTGAAGCTTTCTTT. Residues: CASSLVGQGNTEAFF.

The rearrangement links TRBV6-6 to TRBJ2-7; D is unclear. With 5 bases removed from V and 2 bases from J, the gap between germline ends came to 7 bases. The CDR3 extends over 12 amino acids. Germline V gene lookup returns CDR1 MNHNY and CDR2 SVGAGI (reference sequence). CDR3 in amino acids: CASSGQTYEQYF. As DNA, the CDR3 is TGTGCCAGCAGTGGGCAGACCTACGAGCAGTACTTC.

The CDR3 reads CASRPGRQTYGYTF. As DNA, the CDR3 is TGTGCCAGCAGACCCGGGAGACAGACGTATGGCTACACCTTC. The chain has TRBV6-5 and TRBJ1-2, with a tentative D call TRBD1 (5 bases). V was clipped by 6 bases and J by 5 bases, with 16 bases between them. CDR1 is MNHEY and CDR2 is SVGAGI in the germline V gene. This CDR3 is 14 amino acids long.

In nucleotides, the CDR3 is TGTGCCAGCAGTACCACTAGCGGTCCTAGGGCCCAGTACTTC. Encoded protein: CASSTTSGPRAQYF. The chain is built from TRBV25-1 and TRBJ2-5; 8 bases are a match to TRBD2. Germline CDR1 MGHDK, CDR2 SYGVNS. The CDR3 contains 14 residues. The junction had 11 bases not matched to a gene; V was cut back by 5 bases and J by 9 bases.

V usage is TRBV29-1 and J usage is TRBJ1-5, with D possibly matching TRBD1 (5 bases). CDR3 length equals 13 residues. The germline CDR1 and CDR2 sequences are SQVTM and ANQGSEA. V lost 4 bases and J 0 bases, leaving 7 bases between the germline ends. CDR3 nucleotide sequence: TGCAGCGTTGCGACAGATAGCAATCAGCCCCAGCATTTT. Its protein product is CSVATDSNQPQHF.

Here the CDR3 DNA reads TGTGCCAGCAGCTTATTGCAGGGCACTGAAGCTTTCTTT. Translated, it gives CASSLLQGTEAFF. The rearrangement links TRBV7-3 to TRBJ1-1, with a tentative D call TRBD1 (5 bases). Per the germline V gene, CDR1 is SGHTA and CDR2 is FQGTGA. Trimming cost V 2 bases and J 4 bases, with 8 bases left between them. CDR3 length: 13 amino acids.

This clone was observed once. This sequence joins TRBV4-2 and TRBJ1-2; D not resolved. The V end lost 0 bases, the J end lost 4 bases, and 12 bases lay between the germline ends. Germline-derived CDR1 and CDR2 are LGHNA and YNFKEQ. This CDR3 has 15 amino acids. CDR3 in DNA: TGTGCCAGCAGCCAAGATTCGGCGGCTGTCTATGGCTACACCTTC. It yields the protein CASSQDSAAVYGYTF.

The V and J genes are TRBV4-1 and TRBJ2-7; D is unresolved. CDR1 MGHRA and CDR2 YSYEKL come from the germline V gene. The V end lost 0 bases, the J end lost 3 bases, and 6 bases lay between the germline ends. CDR3 size: 13 residues. The CDR3 sequence: CASSQDPNYEQYF. For the CDR3, the DNA is TGCGCCAGCAGCCAAGATCCAAACTACGAGCAGTACTTC.

This sequence joins TRBV7-3 and TRBJ2-1; TRBD1 aligns across 9 bases. The CDR3 covers 14 residues. After removal of 2 bases from V and 5 bases from J, the junction contained 1 base not matched to a gene. Germline V CDR1 and CDR2: SGHTA, FQGTGA. The CDR3 protein is CASSLGQGNNEQFF. DNA of the CDR3: TGTGCCAGCAGCTTAGGACAGGGGAACAATGAGCAGTTCTTC.

The chain links TRBV21-1 to TRBJ2-7; the table's D call, TRBD1, was not checked against the DNA. TRBV21-1 is a known pseudogene. This CDR3 spans 12 amino acids. CDR3 sequence reads: CASSGRPYEQYF. The DNA for the CDR3 is TGTGCCAGCTCAGGGCGACCCTACGAGCAGTACTTC.

This rearrangement joins TRBV4-1 to TRBJ1-2; D is unresolved. Germline V lookup: CDR1 MGHRA, CDR2 YSYEKL. This CDR3 has 16 residues. Trimming stripped 0 bases from V and 1 base from J, with 12 bases between. The CDR3 DNA sequence: TGCGCCAGCAGCCAAGATCAGTTCGGCGGTAACTATGGCTACACCTTC. Encoded protein: CASSQDQFGGNYGYTF.

V gene TRBV13 combines with J gene TRBJ2-7; TRBD2 agrees at 11 bases. With 6 bases clipped from V and 9 bases from J, the junction kept 10 bases outside the gene matches. Germline V lookup: CDR1 PRHDT, CDR2 FYEKMQ (reference sequence). CDR3 length: 14 residues. The CDR3 protein is CASSSGTSGSRQYF. The CDR3 nucleotides read TGTGCCAGCAGTTCCGGGACTAGCGGCTCCCGGCAGTACTTC.

V gene TRBV29-1 combines with J gene TRBJ1-2; the D gene is possibly TRBD1 (5 bases). Germline CDR1 and CDR2: SQVTM and ANQGSEA. V lost 1 base to trimming and J lost 11 bases, with 14 bases between them. The CDR3 spans 12 residues. CDR3 DNA: TGCAGCGTTGAAGGGCCCAGGGTGGGGTACACCTTC. It is translated as CSVEGPRVGYTF.

The chain has TRBV4-3 and TRBJ1-1; D remains unclear. V was trimmed by 1 base and J by 0 bases, leaving 9 bases between them. The CDR3 sequence is 15 residues long. CDR1 is LGHNA, CDR2 YSLEER, per germline. CDR3 amino acids: CASSQGEEMNTEAFF. DNA of the CDR3: TGCGCCAGCAGCCAAGGAGAAGAAATGAACACTGAAGCTTTCTTT.

The CDR3 protein is CASSLGDRLNQPQHF. CDR3 in DNA: TGTGCCAGCAGCTTAGGAGACAGACTCAATCAGCCCCAGCATTTT. This chain links TRBV7-3 with TRBJ1-5, with a possible D match to TRBD1 (5 bases). CDR1 SGHTA and CDR2 FQGTGA come from the germline V gene. CDR3 length: 15 residues. V was trimmed by 2 bases and J by 3 bases, leaving 11 bases between them.

The chain carries TRBV5-6 and TRBJ1-1, with TRBD1 as a possible D gene (5 bases). This CDR3 comprises 15 residues. Germline assignment: CDR1 SGHDT and CDR2 YYEEEE. V was cut by 2 bases and J by 4 bases, with 15 bases left in between. CDR3 region: CASSFQTALGTEAFF. The CDR3, as DNA: TGTGCCAGCAGCTTTCAGACAGCCCTGGGCACTGAAGCTTTCTTT. The full variable domain, its missing parts supplied by reference TRBV5-6 and TRBJ1-1, is DAGVTQSPTHLIKTRGQQVTLRCSPKSGHDTVSWYQQALGQGPQFIFQYYEEEERQRGNFPDRFSGHQFPNYSSELNVNALLLGDSALYLCASSFQTALGTEAFFGQGTRLTVV.

This clone has only a few counts. V gene TRBV10-2 combines with J gene TRBJ2-1; 12 bases fit TRBD2. J was trimmed by 0 bases and V by 7 bases; bases with no gene match: 10. The germline CDR1 and CDR2 sequences are WSHSY and SAAADI. The CDR3 is 18 residues long. CDR3: CASKLGTSGWSSYNEQFF. The CDR3 bases are TGCGCCAGCAAACTAGGGACTAGCGGGTGGAGCTCCTACAATGAGCAGTTCTTC.